Following are 32 T cell receptor beta chains from one sample sequenced in a study of blood T cell repertoires in COVID-19. Data came from immunoSEQ multiplex PCR; TCRdb stores just in-frame clones and leaves some out. The repertoire consists of some 250,000 clones, with 75% to 90% occurring once and the leading ten covering 8.8%. Source material: PBMCs or T cells enriched from blood (not recorded which). The receptors were sampled from a man in his forties or fifties who had recovered from COVID-19.

This chain links TRBV28 with TRBJ2-1; 9 nucleotides line up with TRBD2. The CDR3 loop spans 15 amino acids. V was pared by 2 bases and J by 7 bases, with 6 bases of the junction left unmatched. In germline, CDR1 is MDHEN, CDR2 SYDVKM. The CDR3 sequence is CASSLPAGGRNEQFF. The DNA for the CDR3 is TGTGCCAGCAGTTTACCGGCGGGAGGGAGGAATGAGCAGTTCTTC.

This chain joins TRBV2 and TRBJ1-1, with 8 bases matching TRBD1. Germline CDR1 is SNHLY and CDR2 is FYNNEI. V lost 4 bases to trimming and J lost 7 bases; unmatched junction nucleotides: 11. The CDR3 is 15 residues long. CDR3 amino acids: CASSARTGRGDEAFF. CDR3 DNA sequence: TGTGCCAGCAGTGCAAGGACAGGGCGGGGTGATGAAGCTTTCTTT.

V usage is TRBV19 and J usage is TRBJ1-5; 7 bases align to TRBD1. CDR3 length: 15 residues. V was clipped by 4 bases and J by 3 bases; unmatched bases: 6. Germline V lookup: CDR1 LNHDA, CDR2 SQIVND (reference sequence). The CDR3 protein is CASSTTGYLNQPQHF. DNA for the CDR3: TGTGCCAGTAGTACGACAGGGTATCTCAATCAGCCCCAGCATTTT.

This rearrangement joins TRBV29-1 to TRBJ1-2; 7 positions agree with TRBD1. Germline CDR1 reads SQVTM; CDR2 reads ANQGSEA. Trimming removed 3 bases from V and 4 bases from J; junction bases left unmatched: 5. The CDR3 covers 13 residues. The CDR3 sequence: CSVDVTGRYGYTF. Here the CDR3 DNA reads TGCAGCGTTGATGTGACAGGGCGCTATGGCTACACCTTC.

The V gene is TRBV9, the J gene TRBJ1-1; D is undetermined. Germline CDR1 reads SGDLS; CDR2 reads YYNGEE. V gave up 0 bases and J gave up 7 bases, with 16 bases separating them. This CDR3 has 15 amino acids. CDR3 region: CASSVAPLGRDEAFF. The CDR3 bases are TGTGCCAGCAGCGTAGCCCCCCTAGGCAGAGATGAAGCTTTCTTT.

This clone was detected a few times. J is TRBJ1-2 and V is TRBV11-2, with 8 nucleotides matching TRBD1. In germline, CDR1 is SGHAT, CDR2 FQNNGV. This CDR3 contains 14 residues. After removal of 3 bases from V and 4 bases from J, the junction contained 4 bases not matched to a gene. The CDR3 reads CASSFGQGGYGYTF. In DNA, the CDR3 is TGTGCCAGCAGCTTCGGACAGGGAGGCTATGGCTACACCTTC.

The J gene is TRBJ2-5, the V gene TRBV7-2; 14 bases line up with TRBD2. The junction had 4 bases not matched to a gene; V was cut back by 5 bases and J by 5 bases. There are 15 residues in the CDR3. The germline CDR1 and CDR2 sequences are SGHTA and FQGNSA. CDR3 nucleotide sequence: TGTGCCAGCAGCCAGGGACTAGCGGGAGTTGAGACCCAGTACTTC. It translates to CASSQGLAGVETQYF.

CDR3 coding DNA: TGTGCCAGCAGCTCCATCAACGGGTACACCGGGGAGCTGTTTTTT. Translating it yields CASSSINGYTGELFF. J is TRBJ2-2 and V is TRBV11-2; D gene unclear. Germline V gene data show CDR1 as SGHAT and CDR2 as FQNNGV. There are 15 residues in the CDR3. V dropped 4 bases and J dropped 3 bases, with 12 bases sitting between them.

CDR3 in DNA: TGTGCCAGCAGCTTATCCGGTAGCAATCAGCCCCAGCATTTT. Its translation: CASSLSGSNQPQHF. The gene calls are TRBV11-3 and TRBJ1-5, with D hard to call. Germline V gene data show CDR1 as SGHNT and CDR2 as YENEEA. The V gene lost 2 bases and the J gene lost 0 bases, with 5 bases spanning the gap. This CDR3 has 14 residues.

The V call is TRBV5-1, the J call TRBJ2-7; a weak D match, TRBD2 (6 bases). CDR3 length: 15 amino acids. V lost 4 bases to trimming and J lost 4 bases, with 18 bases between them. Germline lookup yields CDR1 SGHRS and CDR2 YFSETQ. This chain's CDR3 is CASSQGEGLLYEQYF. Written as DNA, the CDR3 is TGCGCCAGCAGCCAAGGGGAAGGACTACTATACGAGCAGTACTTC.

V and J are TRBV7-3 and TRBJ2-3; D remains unclear. The CDR3 totals 15 residues. Between the trimmed V and J ends, which lost 2 bases and 1 base, there was a span of 10 bases. CDR1 is SGHTA, CDR2 FQGTGA, per germline. In DNA, the CDR3 is TGTGCCAGCAGCTTAGGGCAGGCCCGCACAGATACGCAGTATTTT. Its protein product is CASSLGQARTDTQYF.

In its sample, this clone was seen a few times. The gene calls are TRBV28 and TRBJ1-5; no reliable D call. Deletions cut 2 bases from V and 3 bases from J, with 8 bases between. Germline V gene lookup returns CDR1 MDHEN and CDR2 SYDVKM. The CDR3 runs to 14 residues. CDR3 loop: CASSLAVPNQPQHF. As DNA, the CDR3 is TGTGCCAGCAGTTTAGCGGTACCCAATCAGCCCCAGCATTTT.

The gene calls are TRBV12-3 or TRBV12-4 and TRBJ2-5, with D tentatively TRBD1 (6 bases). CDR3 length: 13 residues. Trimming removed 8 bases from V and 1 base from J, with 11 bases in between. CDR3 amino acids: CASAGDTQETQYF. For the CDR3, the DNA is TGTGCCAGCGCCGGGGACACCCAAGAGACCCAGTACTTC.

The gene calls are TRBV6-5 and TRBJ2-1; D perhaps matches TRBD2 (6 bases). This CDR3 contains 15 residues. Germline loops: CDR1 MNHEY, CDR2 SVGAGI. Between the trimmed V and J ends, which lost 6 bases and 0 bases, there was a span of 12 bases. CDR3 protein: CASSPRLGSYNEQFF. The CDR3 DNA reads TGTGCCAGCAGCCCACGACTAGGCTCCTACAATGAGCAGTTCTTC.

This chain links TRBV7-2 with TRBJ1-3; D possibly corresponds to TRBD1 (6 bases). This CDR3 contains 13 residues. Trimming removed 10 bases at V and 5 bases at J, with 15 bases between. Germline CDR1 reads SGHTA; CDR2 reads FQGNSA. The CDR3 sequence is CAIRQDRRNTIYF. The CDR3 DNA sequence: TGTGCCATACGACAGGACAGAAGAAACACCATATATTTT.

V and J are TRBV3-1 (or the pseudogene TRBV3-2) and TRBJ1-3; D possibly corresponds to TRBD1 (6 bases). This CDR3 region has 15 residues. The germline V and J ends were trimmed by 5 bases and 1 base, with 12 bases remaining between them. Germline loops: CDR1 LGHDT, CDR2 YNNKEL (reference sequence). The CDR3 DNA reads as TGTGCCAGCAGCGGGCCCGGACAGTCTGGAAACACCATATATTTT. Translation: CASSGPGQSGNTIYF.

This chain uses TRBV20-1 with TRBJ2-7; D unclear. CDR1 is DFQATT and CDR2 is SNEGSKA in the germline V gene (reference sequence). This CDR3 is built from 11 residues. Trimming removed 3 bases at V and 1 base at J, with 4 bases between. The CDR3 is CSASQSYEQYF. The CDR3 DNA reads as TGCAGTGCTAGCCAGTCCTACGAGCAGTACTTC.

The chain couples TRBV5-8 to TRBJ2-1, with D possibly TRBD2 on 5 matching bases. Germline loops: CDR1 SGHTS, CDR2 YDEGEE. With 0 bases removed from V and 6 bases from J, the gap between germline ends came to 16 bases. There are 16 residues in the CDR3. The CDR3 is CASSLGVTGSLNEQFF. Written as DNA, the CDR3 is TGTGCCAGCAGCTTGGGGGTGACGGGGTCACTCAATGAGCAGTTCTTC.

The chain combines TRBV29-1 with TRBJ1-2; D remains ambiguous. Trimming shortened V by 6 bases and J by 8 bases, and 22 bases separated the two germline ends. The V gene's germline CDR1 is SQVTM and CDR2 ANQGSEA. The CDR3 has 14 amino acids. In DNA, the CDR3 is TGCAGCGTCTGGGCCGATGTCAGCTCGGTAGGCTACACCTTC. It is translated as CSVWADVSSVGYTF.

Only one count was recorded for this clone. V gene TRBV7-2 combines with J gene TRBJ2-5; D not certain. V lost 1 base and J lost 2, with 8 bases in between. Germline V gives CDR1 SGHTA, CDR2 FQGNSA. The CDR3 covers 14 residues. The CDR3 spells CASSLVLGQETQYF. In DNA form, the CDR3 reads TGTGCCAGCAGCTTAGTGCTAGGACAAGAGACCCAGTACTTC.

J is TRBJ2-5 and V is TRBV7-8; D gene uncertain. Germline V CDR1 and CDR2: SGHVS, FQNEAQ. CDR3 length: 12 residues. The V gene lost 0 bases and the J gene lost 8 bases, with 7 bases spanning the gap. CDR3 in amino acids: CASSLALLTQYF. CDR3 DNA sequence: TGTGCCAGCAGCTTAGCCCTGTTAACCCAGTACTTC. Looking up the rest from reference TRBV7-8 and TRBJ2-5 gives the full variable domain: GAGVSQSPRYKVAKRGQDVALRCDPISGHVSLFWYQQALGQGPEFLTYFQNEAQLDKSGLPSDRFFAERPEGSVSTLKIQRTQQEDSAVYLCASSLALLTQYFGPGTRLLVL.

The rearrangement links TRBV11-1 to TRBJ2-1; TRBD2 agrees at 8 bases. The CDR3 spans 16 residues. Looked up from germline, CDR1 is SGHAT and CDR2 is FQDESV (reference sequence). Losses at the gene ends were 8 bases for V and 1 base for J; bases not matched to a gene: 10. The CDR3 protein is CASQIAGRYSYNEQFF. The CDR3, as DNA: TGTGCCAGCCAGATAGCGGGAAGATATTCCTACAATGAGCAGTTCTTC.

This rearrangement joins TRBV7-9 to TRBJ2-7, with 14 positions matching TRBD2. Germline CDR1 reads SEHNR; CDR2 reads FQNEAQ (reference sequence). The CDR3 consists of 15 residues. Trimming took 5 bases from V and 5 from J; bases not matched to a gene: 5. CDR3 residues: CASSPEGLAGDEQYF. In nucleotides, the CDR3 is TGTGCCAGCAGCCCCGAGGGACTAGCGGGAGACGAGCAGTACTTC.

This rearrangement joins TRBV15 to TRBJ1-1; 11 bases align to TRBD1. The V segment lost 3 bases and the J segment 11 bases; nucleotides outside the gene matches: 5. Germline CDR1 reads LNHNV; CDR2 reads YYDKDF (reference sequence). The CDR3 loop spans 13 amino acids. CDR3 bases: TGTGCCACCAGCAGTTTGGACAGGGGGCTGGCTTTCTTT. Translating gives CATSSLDRGLAFF. The variable domain in full, completed from reference TRBV15 and TRBJ1-1, reads DAMVIQNPRYQVTQFGKPVTLSCSQTLNHNVMYWYQQKSSQAPKLLFHYYDKDFNNEADTPDNFQSRRPNTSFCFLDIRSPGLGDTAMYLCATSSLDRGLAFFGQGTRLTVV.

This chain joins TRBV7-2 and TRBJ2-1; D is unresolved. Germline V CDR1 and CDR2: SGHTA, FQGNSA. V lost 5 bases and J 0 bases, leaving 14 bases between the germline ends. The CDR3 runs to 16 residues. CDR3 sequence reads: CASSTKHTVSYNEQFF. CDR3 in DNA: TGTGCCAGCAGCACGAAACACACAGTCTCCTACAATGAGCAGTTCTTC.

The chain is built from TRBV6-6 and TRBJ2-7, with TRBD1 matching over 10 bases. This CDR3 has 15 residues. Per germline, CDR1 MNHNY and CDR2 SVGAGI (reference sequence). Trimming at V came to 4 bases and at J to 2 bases, leaving 5 bases not matched to a gene. CDR3 region: CASSSGTGVPYEQYF. CDR3 bases: TGTGCCAGCAGTTCCGGGACAGGGGTTCCCTACGAGCAGTACTTC.

The rearrangement links TRBV13 to TRBJ2-2; 11 nucleotides align to TRBD2. V trimming: 4 bases; J trimming: 5 bases; junction bases outside the gene matches: 3. The V gene's germline CDR1 is PRHDT and CDR2 FYEKMQ (reference sequence). CDR3 length: 15 amino acids. This CDR3 is CASSSSGGRTGELFF. The CDR3 nucleotides read TGTGCCAGCAGCTCTAGCGGGGGGAGGACCGGGGAGCTGTTTTTT.

CDR3 DNA: TGTGCCAGCAGCGCGCGACAGGGGCGGTACGAGCAGTACTTC. It specifies CASSARQGRYEQYF. The rearrangement joins TRBV9 to TRBJ2-7; 8 nucleotides agree with TRBD1. Looked up from germline, CDR1 is SGDLS and CDR2 is YYNGEE. CDR3 length: 14 amino acids. The ends lost 3 bases at V and 4 bases at J; junction bases unmatched: 6.

This clone was seen a few times. The gene calls are TRBV5-3 and TRBJ2-1, with no clear D. TRBV5-3 is an ORF for which the function is uncertain. CDR3 length: 10 amino acids. Trimming took off 8 bases at V and 7 bases at J, with 7 bases between the two ends. The CDR3 region is CARLVNEQFF. The CDR3 region has the DNA TGTGCCAGGTTAGTGAATGAGCAGTTCTTC.

J is TRBJ2-7 and V is TRBV6-5; TRBD1 aligns across 7 bases. Per germline, CDR1 MNHEY and CDR2 SVGAGI. The CDR3 is made up of 14 amino acids. The trim removed 4 bases at V and 4 bases at J, leaving 7 bases unmatched. The DNA of the CDR3 is TGTGCCAGCAGTTCCGGGACAGCGTTTTACGAGCAGTACTTC. Amino acid sequence: CASSSGTAFYEQYF.

The chain has TRBV6-5 and TRBJ2-1; perhaps TRBD1 as D (5 bases). The CDR3 sequence is 15 residues long. V lost 0 bases, J lost 0 bases, and 6 bases lay in between. Looked up from germline, CDR1 is MNHEY and CDR2 is SVGAGI. The CDR3 nucleotides are TGTGCCAGCAGTTACTCCAGGGACTCCTACAATGAGCAGTTCTTC. It is translated as CASSYSRDSYNEQFF.

CDR3 sequence (DNA): TGCGCCAGCAGCGCGCGGACAGGAGAAGCTTTCTTT. Its translation is CASSARTGEAFF. J is TRBJ1-1 and V is TRBV5-1, with 7 nucleotides matching TRBD1. Germline loops: CDR1 SGHRS, CDR2 YFSETQ. CDR3 length equals 12 residues. V gave up 4 bases and J gave up 8 bases; unmatched junction bases: 5.